Listed below are T cell receptor beta chains from one sample, sequenced in a study of regulatory T cells in long-lasting Graves disease. TCRdb recomputed calls from the multiplex PCR reads with MiXCR, one row per CDR3 protein. Of under 800,000 distinct CDR3 sequences detected, roughly 15% appear once; the ten largest clones hold more than 15%. Separately, the same data were catalogued under a study of T cells in Graves' hyperthyroidism and ophthalmopathy.

The input for sequencing was peripheral blood mononuclear cells (PBMCs), taken at new diagnosis, from a patient treated with antithyroid drugs. These receptors all come from a young woman with Graves disease. The CDR3 runs from the conserved cysteine through the conserved F or W. D genes are given only for firm matches. Expanded clones are given a class, and other clones once, few, many or no size at all.

V gene	D gene	J gene	clone size	CDR3 protein	CDR3 DNA
TRBV13	-	TRBJ1-1	-	CASSQVTGSKEAFF	TGCGCCAGCAGCCAAGTCACAGGGTCCAAGGAAGCTTTCTTT
TRBV28	TRBD1	TRBJ1-6	-	CASSLPGDRSSYNSPLHF	TGTGCCAGCAGCCTTCCCGGGGACAGGAGCTCCTATAATTCACCCCTCCACTTT
TRBV2	TRBD2	TRBJ2-1	-	CASRLAGVEQFF	TGTGCCAGCCGACTAGCGGGAGTTGAGCAGTTCTTC
TRBV2	-	TRBJ1-1	many	CASSVEGTDTEAFF	TGTGCCAGCAGTGTAGAGGGGACGGACACTGAAGCTTTCTTT
TRBV14	-	TRBJ2-5	many	CASSQAPGPQETQYF	TGTGCCAGCAGCCAAGCCCCAGGGCCCCAAGAGACCCAGTACTTC
TRBV19	-	TRBJ1-4	-	CASRVTEKLFF	TGTGCCAGTAGGGTGACGGAAAAACTGTTTTTT
TRBV18	-	TRBJ2-5	few	CASSLDRQRVYQETQYF	TGTGCCAGCTCACTCGACCGCCAGAGGGTGTACCAAGAGACCCAGTACTTC
TRBV10-3	TRBD2	TRBJ2-1	few	CAISAGLAGNEQFF	TGTGCCATCAGTGCGGGACTAGCGGGAAATGAGCAGTTCTTC
TRBV5-1	-	TRBJ2-7	-	CASSLRSGGQDEQYF	TGCGCCAGCAGCTTGCGGTCAGGGGGGCAGGACGAGCAGTACTTC
TRBV7-9	-	TRBJ2-7	many	CASSLSGRSAVYF	TGTGCCAGCAGCTTGTCGGGCCGGTCGGCGGTATACTTC
TRBV30	TRBD1	TRBJ1-5	few	CAWRGQGAGQPQHF	TGTGCCTGGAGGGGACAGGGGGCCGGGCAGCCCCAGCATTTT
TRBV28	TRBD1	TRBJ2-5	-	CASRDDWGTGSETQYF	TGTGCCAGCAGAGATGACTGGGGGACAGGTAGCGAGACCCAGTACTTC
TRBV7-9	-	TRBJ2-6	few	CASSLAASGLTF	TGTGCCAGCAGCTTAGCCGCCTCGGGGCTGACTTTC
TRBV6-1	-	TRBJ1-1	many	CASRRGGPDTEAFF	TGTGCCAGCAGACGAGGGGGTCCGGACACTGAAGCTTTCTTT
TRBV6-1	-	TRBJ1-5	many	CASRNWDQPQHF	TGTGCCAGCAGGAACTGGGATCAGCCCCAGCATTTT
TRBV11-2	TRBD1	TRBJ2-7	many	CASRRTGGSGYEQYF	TGTGCCAGCAGGAGGACAGGGGGCTCGGGCTACGAGCAGTACTTC
TRBV18	-	TRBJ2-2	-	CASSSSSPETGELFF	TGTGCCAGCTCATCAAGTAGCCCGGAAACCGGGGAGCTGTTTTTT
TRBV24-1	-	TRBJ2-1	-	CATSDFHSIGPFF	TGTGCCACCAGTGATTTCCACTCCATAGGTCCGTTCTTC
TRBV29-1	-	TRBJ1-5	many	CSVGGNQPQHF	TGCAGCGTTGGCGGGAATCAGCCCCAGCATTTT
TRBV7-3	TRBD2	TRBJ2-7	few	CASSPGLARNEQYF	TGTGCCAGCAGCCCGGGACTAGCAAGGAACGAGCAGTACTTC
TRBV5-6	TRBD2	TRBJ2-3	-	CASSLRGRTNTDTQYF	TGTGCCAGCAGCTTGCGCGGGAGGACAAACACAGATACGCAGTATTTT
TRBV24-1	-	TRBJ2-7	-	CATSDPGRSDEQYF	TGTGCCACCAGTGACCCGGGGAGGTCAGACGAGCAGTACTTC
TRBV7-2	-	TRBJ2-5	many	CASSQIGWGQETQYF	TGTGCCAGCAGCCAAATTGGGTGGGGGCAAGAGACCCAGTACTTC
TRBV7-6	-	TRBJ2-2	few	CASSPRRGRDTGELFF	TGTGCCAGCAGCCCCAGGAGGGGGCGCGACACCGGGGAGCTGTTTTTT
TRBV28	-	TRBJ2-4	many	CASSAGAKNIQYF	TGTGCCAGCAGTGCAGGGGCTAAAAACATTCAGTACTTC
TRBV12-3/TRBV12-4	-	TRBJ2-7	many	CASSFGTDAVF	TGTGCCAGCAGTTTCGGGACGGACGCTGTCTTC
TRBV24-1	TRBD1	TRBJ2-1	-	CATSDPDRGFSNEQFF	TGTGCCACCAGTGATCCCGACAGGGGGTTCTCCAATGAGCAGTTCTTC
TRBV28	-	TRBJ1-5	many	CASSLFRGVNQPQHF	TGTGCCAGCAGTTTATTCCGGGGTGTCAATCAGCCCCAGCATTTT
TRBV19	-	TRBJ2-1	few	CATSQLGGSYNEQFF	TGTGCCACCAGTCAACTTGGGGGATCCTACAATGAGCAGTTCTTC
TRBV28	-	TRBJ2-1	many	CASSLSSNRGRKGHNEQFF	TGTGCCAGCAGTTTATCTTCTAACCGAGGGCGAAAGGGTCACAATGAGCAGTTCTTC
TRBV9	-	TRBJ1-2	-	CASSDRPLMGYTF	TGTGCCAGCAGCGACCGGCCGCTGATGGGCTACACCTTC
TRBV7-2	TRBD2	TRBJ2-1	-	CASSRGVSGRTSNEQFF	TGTGCCAGCAGCCGAGGCGTTAGCGGGAGGACCTCCAATGAGCAGTTCTTC
TRBV20-1	TRBD1	TRBJ1-1	few	CSASKPGQGLMNTEAFF	TGCAGTGCTAGTAAACCGGGACAGGGACTGATGAACACTGAAGCTTTCTTT
TRBV3-1	-	TRBJ2-5	-	CASSLSRGHQETQCF	TGTGCCAGCAGCCTTAGCCGGGGCCACCAAGAGACCCAGTGCTTC
TRBV5-1	TRBD1	TRBJ2-7	many	CASSLWTGGYEQYF	TGCGCCAGCAGCTTATGGACAGGGGGATACGAGCAGTACTTC
TRBV6-2/TRBV6-3	-	TRBJ1-5	-	CASSGGFQGNQPQHF	TGTGCCAGCAGTGGCGGATTCCAGGGTAATCAGCCCCAGCATTTT
TRBV25-1	-	TRBJ1-2	-	CASSEFPREGGDYGYTF	TGTGCCAGCAGTGAATTTCCCCGAGAGGGTGGTGACTATGGCTACACCTTC